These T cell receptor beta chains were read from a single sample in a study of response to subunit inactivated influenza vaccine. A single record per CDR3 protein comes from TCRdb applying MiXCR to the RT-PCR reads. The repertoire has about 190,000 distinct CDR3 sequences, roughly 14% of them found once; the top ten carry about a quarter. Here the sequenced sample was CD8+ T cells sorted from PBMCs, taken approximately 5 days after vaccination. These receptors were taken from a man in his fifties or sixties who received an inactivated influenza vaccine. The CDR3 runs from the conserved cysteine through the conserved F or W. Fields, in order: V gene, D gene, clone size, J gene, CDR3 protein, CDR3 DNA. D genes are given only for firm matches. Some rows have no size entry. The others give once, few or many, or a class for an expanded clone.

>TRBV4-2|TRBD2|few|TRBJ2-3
CASSTTSGDSTDTQYF
TGTGCCAGCAGCACCACTAGCGGGGATAGCACAGATACGCAGTATTTT
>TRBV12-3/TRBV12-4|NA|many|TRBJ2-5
CASSPSRETQYF
TGTGCCAGCAGTCCCTCACGTGAGACCCAGTACTTC
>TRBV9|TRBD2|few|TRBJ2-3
CASSASGRAGTDTQYF
TGTGCCAGCAGTGCCTCCGGGAGGGCCGGAACAGATACGCAGTATTTT
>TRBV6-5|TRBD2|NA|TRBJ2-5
CASSYPRGTSGGQETQYF
TGTGCCAGCAGTTACCCCCGAGGGACTAGCGGGGGACAAGAGACCCAGTACTTC
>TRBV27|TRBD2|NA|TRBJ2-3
CASSLAPLAGGPTDTQYF
TGTGCCAGCAGTTTAGCGCCGCTAGCGGGAGGGCCAACAGATACGCAGTATTTT
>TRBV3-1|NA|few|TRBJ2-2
CASSQDYRDPYTGELFF
TGTGCCAGCAGCCAAGATTATCGGGACCCCTACACCGGGGAGCTGTTTTTT
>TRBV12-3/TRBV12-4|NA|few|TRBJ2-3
CATHGGSTQYF
TGTGCCACCCACGGGGGAAGTACGCAGTATTTT
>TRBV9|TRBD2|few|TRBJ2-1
CASSPHSGREYNEQFF
TGTGCCAGCAGCCCCCACAGCGGGAGGGAGTACAATGAGCAGTTCTTC
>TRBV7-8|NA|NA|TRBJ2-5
CASSWVGRTQETQHF
TGTGCCAGCAGCTGGGTGGGGCGGACCCAAGAGACCCAGCACTTC
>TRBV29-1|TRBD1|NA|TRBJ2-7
CSVAGQGTYEQYF
TGCAGCGTCGCCGGACAGGGAACCTACGAGCAGTACTTC
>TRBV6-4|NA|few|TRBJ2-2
CASSAYGGDTGELFF
TGTGCCAGCAGTGCCTACGGTGGGGACACCGGGGAGCTGTTTTTT
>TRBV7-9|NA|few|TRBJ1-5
CASSLWGQPQHF
TGTGCCAGCAGCTTGTGGGGTCAGCCCCAGCATTTT
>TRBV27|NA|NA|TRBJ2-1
CASSWYGGRRYNEQFF
TGTGCCAGCAGCTGGTACGGCGGAAGACGATACAATGAGCAGTTCTTC
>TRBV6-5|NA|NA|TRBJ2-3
CASSYSHTGSTDTQYF
TGTGCCAGCAGTTATTCACATACAGGTAGCACAGATACGCAGTATTTT
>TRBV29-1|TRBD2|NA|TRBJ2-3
CSVESGRGASTDTQYF
TGCAGCGTTGAATCCGGGCGGGGGGCTAGCACAGATACGCAGTATTTT
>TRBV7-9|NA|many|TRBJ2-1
CASSLGRDEQFF
TGTGCCAGCAGCTTAGGTCGAGATGAGCAGTTCTTC
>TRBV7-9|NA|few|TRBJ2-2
CASSLRQTNTGELFF
TGTGCCAGCAGCTTAAGGCAGACGAACACCGGGGAGCTGTTTTTT
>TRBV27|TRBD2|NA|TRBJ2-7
CASSPGVAGAGEQYF
TGTGCCAGCAGTCCCGGGGTAGCGGGAGCGGGCGAGCAGTACTTC
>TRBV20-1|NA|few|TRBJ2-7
CSASGVREGAYEQYF
TGCAGTGCTAGCGGAGTCAGAGAGGGCGCCTACGAGCAGTACTTC
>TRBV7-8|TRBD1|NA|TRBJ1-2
CASSLGGTALYGYTF
TGTGCCAGCAGCTTAGGGGGGACAGCTCTCTATGGCTACACCTTC
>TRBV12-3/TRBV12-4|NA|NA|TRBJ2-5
CASTLGGAETQYF
TGTGCCAGCACCCTGGGGGGGGCTGAGACCCAGTACTTC
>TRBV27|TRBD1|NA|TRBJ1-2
CASSPGQGRDLNYGYTF
TGTGCCAGCAGTCCAGGACAGGGAAGGGATCTAAACTATGGCTACACCTTC
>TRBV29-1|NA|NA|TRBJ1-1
CSVELGSVTEAFF
TGCAGCGTTGAGTTGGGGTCGGTCACTGAAGCTTTCTTT
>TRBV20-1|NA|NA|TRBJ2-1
CSATRDVAYNEQFF
TGCAGTGCTACCCGGGACGTCGCCTACAATGAGCAGTTCTTC
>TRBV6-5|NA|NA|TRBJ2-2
CASSYYRGAGGELFF
TGTGCCAGCAGTTACTACCGGGGGGCCGGCGGGGAGCTGTTTTTT
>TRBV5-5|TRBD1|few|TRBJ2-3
CASSRTGATDTQYF
TGTGCCAGCAGCCGTACAGGGGCCACAGATACGCAGTATTTT
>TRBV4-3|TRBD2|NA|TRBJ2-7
CASSQAETSGHEQYF
TGCGCCAGCAGCCAAGCCGAGACTAGCGGGCACGAGCAGTACTTC
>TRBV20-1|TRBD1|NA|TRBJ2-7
CSASGQATSYEQYF
TGCAGTGCATCTGGACAGGCCACCTCCTACGAGCAGTACTTC
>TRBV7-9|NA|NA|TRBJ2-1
CASSLAPGRFLNEQFF
TGTGCCAGCAGCTTAGCCCCGGGACGCTTCCTCAATGAGCAGTTCTTC
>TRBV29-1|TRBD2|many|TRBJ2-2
CSVELRTSGNTGELFF
TGCAGCGTTGAACTCCGGACTAGCGGTAACACCGGGGAGCTGTTTTTT
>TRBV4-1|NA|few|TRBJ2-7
CASSEGFTYEQYF
TGCGCCAGCAGCGAGGGATTTACCTACGAGCAGTACTTC
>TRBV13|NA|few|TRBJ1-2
CASSLAGGHQNYGYTF
TGTGCCAGCAGCTTGGCCGGGGGACACCAAAACTATGGCTACACCTTC
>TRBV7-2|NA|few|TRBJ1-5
CASSQGPYSNQPQHF
TGTGCCAGCAGTCAGGGACCATATAGCAATCAGCCCCAGCATTTT
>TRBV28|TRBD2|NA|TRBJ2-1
CASSLGLAGVFNEQFF
TGTGCCAGCAGTTTGGGACTAGCGGGAGTTTTCAATGAGCAGTTCTTC
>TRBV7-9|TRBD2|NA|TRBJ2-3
CASSSSGITDTQYF
TGTGCCAGCAGCAGTAGCGGGATTACAGATACGCAGTATTTT
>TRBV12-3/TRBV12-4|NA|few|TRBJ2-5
CASSFDGQPETQYF
TGTGCCAGCAGTTTTGATGGACAGCCCGAGACCCAGTACTTC
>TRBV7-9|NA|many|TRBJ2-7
CASSLGGDPYEQYF
TGTGCCAGCAGCTTAGGAGGGGACCCCTACGAGCAGTACTTC
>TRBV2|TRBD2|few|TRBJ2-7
CASGGGGSSYEQYF
TGTGCCAGCGGGGGGGGAGGATCATCCTACGAGCAGTACTTC
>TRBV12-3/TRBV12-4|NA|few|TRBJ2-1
CASSIQRSYNEQFF
TGTGCCAGCAGTATACAGCGGAGCTACAATGAGCAGTTCTTC
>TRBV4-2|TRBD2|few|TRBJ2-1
CASSHPRGELYNEQFF
TGTGCCAGCAGCCATCCCCGGGGGGAACTCTACAATGAGCAGTTCTTC
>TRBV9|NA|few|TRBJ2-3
CASSGRLSTDTQYF
TGTGCCAGCAGCGGTCGACTTAGCACAGATACGCAGTATTTT
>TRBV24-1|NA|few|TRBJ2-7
CATSDPYEQYF
TGTGCCACCAGTGATCCCTACGAGCAGTACTTC
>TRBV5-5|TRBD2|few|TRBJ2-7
CASSLSAGAETYEQYF
TGTGCCAGCAGCTTATCAGCGGGGGCCGAAACCTACGAGCAGTACTTC
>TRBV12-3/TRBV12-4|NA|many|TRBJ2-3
CASSLAQNGAGKYF
TGTGCCAGCAGTTTAGCTCAGAACGGGGCAGGGAAGTATTTT
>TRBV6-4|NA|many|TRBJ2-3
CATAMNRERIITDTQYF
TGTGCCACCGCTATGAACAGGGAGAGGATAATCACAGATACGCAGTATTTT
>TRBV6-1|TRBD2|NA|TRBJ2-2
CASSPGGIAGGTGELFF
TGTGCCAGCAGTCCCGGAGGGATAGCGGGGGGCACCGGGGAGCTGTTTTTT
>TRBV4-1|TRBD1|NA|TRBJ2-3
CASSQSRTGGTDTQYF
TGCGCCAGCAGCCAATCAAGGACAGGGGGCACAGATACGCAGTATTTT
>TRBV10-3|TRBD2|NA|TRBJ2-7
CDISEPSGRAPSYEQYF
TGTGACATCAGCGAACCTAGCGGGAGGGCCCCCTCATACGAGCAGTACTTC
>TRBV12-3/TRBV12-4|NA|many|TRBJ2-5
CASSYAWPDVYQETQYF
TGTGCCAGCAGTTACGCGTGGCCAGACGTATACCAAGAGACCCAGTACTTC
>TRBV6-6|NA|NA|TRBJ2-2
CASSRGDTGVLFF
TGTGCCAGCAGCAGGGGGGACACCGGGGTGCTGTTTTTT
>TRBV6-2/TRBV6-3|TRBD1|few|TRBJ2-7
CASSAPGTGYEQYF
TGTGCCAGCAGTGCACCCGGGACAGGGTACGAGCAGTACTTC
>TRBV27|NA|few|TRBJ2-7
CASSLSAGVYEQYF
TGTGCCAGCAGTTTATCTGCAGGGGTCTATGAGCAGTACTTC
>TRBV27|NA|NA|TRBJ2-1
CASSSGLEQFF
TGTGCCAGCAGTTCTGGACTAGAGCAGTTCTTC
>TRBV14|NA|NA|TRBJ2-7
CASSQRGTPNYEQYF
TGTGCCAGCAGCCAACGCGGGACACCGAACTACGAGCAGTACTTC